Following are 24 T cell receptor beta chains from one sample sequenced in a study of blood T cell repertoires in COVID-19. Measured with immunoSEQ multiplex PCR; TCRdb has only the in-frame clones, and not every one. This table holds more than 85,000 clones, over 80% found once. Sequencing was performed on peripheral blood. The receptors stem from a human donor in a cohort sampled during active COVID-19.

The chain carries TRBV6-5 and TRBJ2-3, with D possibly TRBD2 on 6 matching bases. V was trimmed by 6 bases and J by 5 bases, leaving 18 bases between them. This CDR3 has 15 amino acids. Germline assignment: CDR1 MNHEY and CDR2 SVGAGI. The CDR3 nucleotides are TGTGCCAGCAGGATGGGACGGATGGGGGGAGATACGCAGTATTTT. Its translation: CASRMGRMGGDTQYF.

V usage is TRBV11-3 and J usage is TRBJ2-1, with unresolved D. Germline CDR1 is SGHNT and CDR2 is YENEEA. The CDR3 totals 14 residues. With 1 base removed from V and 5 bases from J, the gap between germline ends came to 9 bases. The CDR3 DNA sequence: TGTGCCAGCAGCTTAGGAGACATTGACAATGAGCAGTTCTTC. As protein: CASSLGDIDNEQFF. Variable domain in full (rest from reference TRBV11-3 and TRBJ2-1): EAGVVQSPRYKIIEKKQPVAFWCNPISGHNTLYWYLQNLGQGPELLIRYENEEAVDDSQLPKDRFSAERLKGVDSTLKIQPAELGDSAVYLCASSLGDIDNEQFFGPGTRLTVL.

Here the CDR3 reads CASSLWGQGVNSGNTIYF. In DNA form, the CDR3 reads TGTGCCAGCAGTTTATGGGGACAGGGGGTGAACTCTGGAAACACCATATATTTT. The J gene is TRBJ1-3, the V gene TRBV28, with TRBD1 matching 11 bases. There are 18 residues in the CDR3. V lost 0 bases to trimming and J lost 0 bases; unmatched junction nucleotides: 4. From germline, CDR1 is MDHEN and CDR2 SYDVKM.

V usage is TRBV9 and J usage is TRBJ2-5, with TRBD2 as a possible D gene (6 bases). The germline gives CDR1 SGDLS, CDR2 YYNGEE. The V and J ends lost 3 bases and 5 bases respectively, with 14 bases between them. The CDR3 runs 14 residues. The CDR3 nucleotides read TGTGCCAGCAGCGAAAGCGGGTCCTGGGAGACCCAGTACTTC. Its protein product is CASSESGSWETQYF.

In DNA, the CDR3 is TGTGCCAGCTCCCCTCGGGTCAATGAGCAGTTCTTC. Its translation is CASSPRVNEQFF. J is TRBJ2-1 and V is TRBV18; D remains unclear. Germline values: CDR1 KGHSH, CDR2 LQKENI. CDR3 length: 12 residues. V was pared by 6 bases and J by 6 bases, with 9 bases between.

The CDR3 sequence is CATSEDSRRSGYTF. In DNA, the CDR3 is TGTGCCACCAGTGAGGACAGCCGACGGAGTGGCTACACCTTC. V and J are TRBV24-1 and TRBJ1-2; tentative D call: TRBD1 (6 bases). The V end lost 4 bases, the J end lost 7 bases, and 15 bases lay between the germline ends. CDR3 length: 14 amino acids. Germline V gene data show CDR1 as KGHDR and CDR2 as SFDVKD.

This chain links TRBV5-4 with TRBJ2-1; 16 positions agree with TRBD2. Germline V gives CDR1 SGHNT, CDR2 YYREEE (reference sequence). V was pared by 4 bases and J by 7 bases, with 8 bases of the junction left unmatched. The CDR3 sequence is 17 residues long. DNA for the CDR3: TGTGCCAGCAGCCACGCCGGGACTAGCGGGAGGGGGAATGAGCAGTTCTTC. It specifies CASSHAGTSGRGNEQFF.

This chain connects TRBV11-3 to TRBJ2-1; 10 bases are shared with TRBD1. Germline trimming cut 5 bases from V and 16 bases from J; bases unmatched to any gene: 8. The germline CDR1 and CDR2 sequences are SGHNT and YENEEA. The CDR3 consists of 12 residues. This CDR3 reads CASSPGTGVYFF. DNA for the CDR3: TGTGCCAGCAGCCCCGGGACAGGGGTGTACTTCTTC.

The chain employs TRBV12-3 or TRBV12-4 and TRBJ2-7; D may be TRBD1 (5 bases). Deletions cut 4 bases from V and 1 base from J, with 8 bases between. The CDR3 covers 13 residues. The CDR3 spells CASSWGSSYEQYF. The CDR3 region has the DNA TGTGCCAGCAGTTGGGGCAGTTCCTACGAGCAGTACTTC.

The CDR3 here is CASSLSRLGSLEETQYF. The CDR3 bases are TGTGCCAGCAGCTTATCGAGACTCGGGTCCTTAGAAGAGACCCAGTACTTC. V usage is TRBV11-3 and J usage is TRBJ2-5; D not resolved. This CDR3 contains 17 residues. The germline gives CDR1 SGHNT, CDR2 YENEEA. The V gene lost 2 bases and the J gene lost 3 bases, with 19 bases spanning the gap.

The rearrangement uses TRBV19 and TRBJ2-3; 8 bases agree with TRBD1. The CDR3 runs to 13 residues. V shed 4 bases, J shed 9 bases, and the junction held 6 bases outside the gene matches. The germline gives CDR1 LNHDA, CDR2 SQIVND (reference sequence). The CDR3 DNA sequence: TGTGCCAGTAGTACAGGACAGGGAATAACGCAGTATTTT. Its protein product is CASSTGQGITQYF.

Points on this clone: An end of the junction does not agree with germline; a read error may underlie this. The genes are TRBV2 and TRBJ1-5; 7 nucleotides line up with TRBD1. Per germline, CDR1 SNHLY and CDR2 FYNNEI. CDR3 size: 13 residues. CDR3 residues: CASREGTDQPQHF. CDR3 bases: TGTGCCAGCAGGGAAGGGACAGATCAGCCCCAGCATTTT.

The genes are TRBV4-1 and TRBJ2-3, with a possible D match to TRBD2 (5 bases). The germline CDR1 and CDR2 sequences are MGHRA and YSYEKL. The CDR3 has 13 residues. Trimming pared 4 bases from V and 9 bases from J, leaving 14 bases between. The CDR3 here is CASSLRGEGTQYF. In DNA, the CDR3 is TGCGCCAGCAGCCTCCGGGGAGAAGGGACGCAGTATTTT.

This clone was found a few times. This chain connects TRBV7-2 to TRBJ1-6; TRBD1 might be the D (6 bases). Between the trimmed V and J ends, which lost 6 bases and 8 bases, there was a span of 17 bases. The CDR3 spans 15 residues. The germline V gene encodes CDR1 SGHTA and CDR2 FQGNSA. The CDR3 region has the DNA TGTGCCAGCAGTGTACAAACAGGGACCCATTCACCCCTCCACTTT. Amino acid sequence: CASSVQTGTHSPLHF.

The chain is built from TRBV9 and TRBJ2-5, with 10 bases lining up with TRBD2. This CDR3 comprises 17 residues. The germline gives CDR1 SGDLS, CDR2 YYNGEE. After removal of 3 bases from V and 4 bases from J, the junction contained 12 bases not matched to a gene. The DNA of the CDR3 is TGTGCCAGCAGCGGAGGACTAGCGGCCCCCCCAGGAGAGACCCAGTACTTC. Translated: CASSGGLAAPPGETQYF. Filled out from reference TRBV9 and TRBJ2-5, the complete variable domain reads DSGVTQTPKHLITATGQRVTLRCSPRSGDLSVYWYQQSLDQGLQFLIQYYNGEERAKGNILERFSAQQFPDLHSELNLSSLELGDSALYFCASSGGLAAPPGETQYFGPGTRLLVL.

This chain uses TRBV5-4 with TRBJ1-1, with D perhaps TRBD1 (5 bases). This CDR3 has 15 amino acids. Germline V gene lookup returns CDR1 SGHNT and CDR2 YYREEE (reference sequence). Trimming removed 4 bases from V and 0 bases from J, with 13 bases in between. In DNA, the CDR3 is TGTGCCAGCAGCGGGGGGTTTGGGGTGAACACTGAAGCTTTCTTT. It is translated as CASSGGFGVNTEAFF.

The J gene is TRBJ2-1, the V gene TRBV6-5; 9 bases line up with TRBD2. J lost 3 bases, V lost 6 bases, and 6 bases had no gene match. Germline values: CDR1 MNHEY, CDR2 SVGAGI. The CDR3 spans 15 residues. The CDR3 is CASSPYSGSYNEQFF. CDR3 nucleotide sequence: TGTGCCAGCAGCCCCTATAGCGGGAGCTACAATGAGCAGTTCTTC.

DNA of the CDR3: TGTGCCAGCACCTGGGCCATAGGGGGGGAGGAGACCCAGTACTTC. Encoded protein: CASTWAIGGEETQYF. The chain combines TRBV11-2 with TRBJ2-5; D possibly corresponds to TRBD2 (7 bases). CDR1 and CDR2 (germline): SGHAT, FQNNGV. V lost 7 bases, J lost 5 bases, and 20 bases lay in between. The length of the CDR3 is 15 residues.

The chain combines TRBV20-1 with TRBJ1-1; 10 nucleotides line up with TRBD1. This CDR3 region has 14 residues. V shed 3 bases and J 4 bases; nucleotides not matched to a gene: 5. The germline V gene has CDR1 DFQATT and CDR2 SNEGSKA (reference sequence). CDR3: CSASRGQGGTEAFF. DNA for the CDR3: TGCAGTGCTAGTAGAGGACAGGGGGGCACTGAAGCTTTCTTT.

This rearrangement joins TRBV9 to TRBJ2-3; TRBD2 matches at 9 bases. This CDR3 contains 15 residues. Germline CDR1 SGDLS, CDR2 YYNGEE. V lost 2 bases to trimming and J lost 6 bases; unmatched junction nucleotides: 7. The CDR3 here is CASSVAGGPKDTQYF. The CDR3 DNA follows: TGTGCCAGCAGCGTCGCGGGAGGGCCGAAGGATACGCAGTATTTT.

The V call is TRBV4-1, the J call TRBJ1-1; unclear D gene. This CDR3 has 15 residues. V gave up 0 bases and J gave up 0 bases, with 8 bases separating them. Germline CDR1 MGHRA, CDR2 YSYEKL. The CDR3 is CASSQDWPLNTEAFF. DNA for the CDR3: TGCGCCAGCAGCCAAGATTGGCCGCTGAACACTGAAGCTTTCTTT.

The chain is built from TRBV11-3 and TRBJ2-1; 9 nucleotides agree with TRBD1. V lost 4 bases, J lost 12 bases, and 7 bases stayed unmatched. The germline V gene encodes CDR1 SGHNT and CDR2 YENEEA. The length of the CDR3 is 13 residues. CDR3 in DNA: TGTGCCAGCAGCTCCATCCGGACAGGGGCGCAGTTCTTC. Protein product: CASSSIRTGAQFF.

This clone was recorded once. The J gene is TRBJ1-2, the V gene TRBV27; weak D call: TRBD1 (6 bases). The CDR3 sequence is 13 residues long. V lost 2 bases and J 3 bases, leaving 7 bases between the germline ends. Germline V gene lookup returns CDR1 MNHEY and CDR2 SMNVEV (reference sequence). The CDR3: CASSLGQYYGYTF. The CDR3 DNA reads TGTGCCAGCAGTTTAGGACAGTACTATGGCTACACCTTC.

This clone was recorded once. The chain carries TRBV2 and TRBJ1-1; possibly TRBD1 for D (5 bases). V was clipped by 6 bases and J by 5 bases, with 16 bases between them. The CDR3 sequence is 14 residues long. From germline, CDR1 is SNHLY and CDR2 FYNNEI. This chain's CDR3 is CASSQEGRGTEAFF. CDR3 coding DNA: TGTGCCAGCAGCCAGGAGGGCCGGGGGACTGAAGCTTTCTTT.